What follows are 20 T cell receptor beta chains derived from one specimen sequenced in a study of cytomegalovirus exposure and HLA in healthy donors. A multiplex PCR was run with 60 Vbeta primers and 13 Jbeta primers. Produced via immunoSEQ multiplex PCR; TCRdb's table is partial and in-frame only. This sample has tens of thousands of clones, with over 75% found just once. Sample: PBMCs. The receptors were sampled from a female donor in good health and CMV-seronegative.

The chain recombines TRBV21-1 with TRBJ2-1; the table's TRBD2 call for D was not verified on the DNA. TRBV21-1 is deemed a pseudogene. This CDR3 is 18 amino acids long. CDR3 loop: CASSKEVTSGRAYNEQFF. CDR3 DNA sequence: TGTGCCAGCAGCAAAGAAGTCACTAGCGGGAGGGCCTACAATGAGCAGTTCTTC.

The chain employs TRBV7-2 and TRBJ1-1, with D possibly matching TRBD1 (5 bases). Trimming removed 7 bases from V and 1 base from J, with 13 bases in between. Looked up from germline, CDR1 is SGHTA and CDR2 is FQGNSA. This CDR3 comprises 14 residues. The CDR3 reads CASTRGGGNTEAFF. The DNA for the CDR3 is TGTGCCAGCACCCGCGGGGGAGGGAACACTGAAGCTTTCTTT.

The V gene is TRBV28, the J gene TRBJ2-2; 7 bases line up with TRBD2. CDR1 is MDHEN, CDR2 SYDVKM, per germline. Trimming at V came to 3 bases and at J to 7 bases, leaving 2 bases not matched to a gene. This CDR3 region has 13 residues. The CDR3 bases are TGTGCCAGCAGTTTGCGCGGGGGCGGGGAGCTGTTTTTT. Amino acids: CASSLRGGGELFF.

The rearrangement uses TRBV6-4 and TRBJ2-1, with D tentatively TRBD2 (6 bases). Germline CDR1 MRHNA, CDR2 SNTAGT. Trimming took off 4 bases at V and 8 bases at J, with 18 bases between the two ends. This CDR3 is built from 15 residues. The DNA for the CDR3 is TGTGCCAGCAGTGCCACTAGCAATCCCGACGATGAGCAGTTCTTC. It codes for CASSATSNPDDEQFF.

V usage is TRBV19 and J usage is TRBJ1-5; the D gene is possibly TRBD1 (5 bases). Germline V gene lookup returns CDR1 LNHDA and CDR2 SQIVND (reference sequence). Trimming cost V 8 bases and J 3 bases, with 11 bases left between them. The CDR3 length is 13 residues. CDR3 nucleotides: TGTGCCAGTGGCCAGGGTCTCAATCAGCCCCAGCATTTT. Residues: CASGQGLNQPQHF.

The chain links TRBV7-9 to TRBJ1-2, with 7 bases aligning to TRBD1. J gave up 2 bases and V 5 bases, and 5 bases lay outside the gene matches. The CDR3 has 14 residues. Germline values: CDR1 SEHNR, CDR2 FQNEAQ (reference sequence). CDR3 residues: CASSRATGNYGYTF. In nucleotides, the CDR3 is TGTGCCAGCAGCCGCGCGACAGGGAACTATGGCTACACCTTC. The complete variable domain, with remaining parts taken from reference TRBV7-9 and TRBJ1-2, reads DTGVSQNPRHKITKRGQNVTFRCDPISEHNRLYWYRQTLGQGPEFLTYFQNEAQLEKSRLLSDRFSAERPKGSFSTLEIQRTEQGDSAMYLCASSRATGNYGYTFGSGTRLTVV.

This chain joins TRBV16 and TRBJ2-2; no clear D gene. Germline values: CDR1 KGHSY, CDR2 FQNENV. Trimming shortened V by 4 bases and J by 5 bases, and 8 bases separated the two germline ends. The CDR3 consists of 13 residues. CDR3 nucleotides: TGTGCCAGCAGCCTGGCAGTGACCGGGGAGCTGTTTTTT. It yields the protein CASSLAVTGELFF.

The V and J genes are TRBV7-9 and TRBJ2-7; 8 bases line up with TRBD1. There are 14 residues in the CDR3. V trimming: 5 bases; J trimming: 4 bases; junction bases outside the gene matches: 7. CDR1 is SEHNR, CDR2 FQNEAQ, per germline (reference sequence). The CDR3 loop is CASSQGAMRYEQYF. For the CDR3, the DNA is TGTGCCAGCAGCCAGGGGGCGATGAGGTACGAGCAGTACTTC.

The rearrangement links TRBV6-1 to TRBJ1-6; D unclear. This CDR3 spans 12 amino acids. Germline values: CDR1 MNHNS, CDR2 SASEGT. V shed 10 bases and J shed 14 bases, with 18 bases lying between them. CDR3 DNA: TGTGCCACCGGCCGGCCCCGCGGATCCCTCCACTTT. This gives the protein CATGRPRGSLHF.

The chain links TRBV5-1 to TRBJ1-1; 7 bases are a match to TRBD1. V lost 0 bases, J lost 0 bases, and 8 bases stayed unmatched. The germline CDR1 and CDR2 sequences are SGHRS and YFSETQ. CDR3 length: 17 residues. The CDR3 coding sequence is TGCGCCAGCAGCTTGGCCCTGGGACAGAACATGAACACTGAAGCTTTCTTT. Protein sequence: CASSLALGQNMNTEAFF.

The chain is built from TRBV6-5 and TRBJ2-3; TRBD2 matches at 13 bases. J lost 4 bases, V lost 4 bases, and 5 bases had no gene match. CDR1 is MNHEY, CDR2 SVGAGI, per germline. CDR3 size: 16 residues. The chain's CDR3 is CASSSRTSGGADTQYF. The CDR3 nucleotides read TGTGCCAGCAGTTCTCGGACTAGCGGGGGCGCAGATACGCAGTATTTT.

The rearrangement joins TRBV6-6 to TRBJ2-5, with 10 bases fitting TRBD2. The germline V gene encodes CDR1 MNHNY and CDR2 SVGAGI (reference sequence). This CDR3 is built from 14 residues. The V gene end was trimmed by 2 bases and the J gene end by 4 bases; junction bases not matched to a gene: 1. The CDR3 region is CASSYGTSAETQYF. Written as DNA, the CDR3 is TGTGCCAGCAGTTACGGGACTAGCGCAGAGACCCAGTACTTC.

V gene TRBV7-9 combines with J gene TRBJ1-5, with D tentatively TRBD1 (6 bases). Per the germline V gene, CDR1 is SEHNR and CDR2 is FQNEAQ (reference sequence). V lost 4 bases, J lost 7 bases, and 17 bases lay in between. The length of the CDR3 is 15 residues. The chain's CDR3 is CASSSPGPGGQPQHF. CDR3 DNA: TGTGCCAGCAGCTCCCCGGGCCCGGGGGGCCAGCCCCAGCATTTT.

CDR3 sequence (DNA): TGTGCCAGCAGTACTAGCGGAATTATCTACGAGCAGTACTTC. It translates to CASSTSGIIYEQYF. J is TRBJ2-7 and V is TRBV6-1; 8 nucleotides align to TRBD2. V lost 5 bases to trimming and J lost 3 bases; unmatched junction nucleotides: 6. The V gene's germline CDR1 is MNHNS and CDR2 SASEGT. The CDR3 spans 14 residues.

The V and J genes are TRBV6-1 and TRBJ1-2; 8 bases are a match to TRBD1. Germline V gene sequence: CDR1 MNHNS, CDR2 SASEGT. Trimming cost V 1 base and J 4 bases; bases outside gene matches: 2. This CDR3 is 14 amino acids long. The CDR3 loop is CASSEGDRIYGYTF. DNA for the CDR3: TGTGCCAGCAGTGAAGGGGACAGGATCTATGGCTACACCTTC.

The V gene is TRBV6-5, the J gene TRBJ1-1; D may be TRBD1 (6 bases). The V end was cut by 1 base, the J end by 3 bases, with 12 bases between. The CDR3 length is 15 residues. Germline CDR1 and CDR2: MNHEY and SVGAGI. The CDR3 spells CASSYYDRTYTEAFF. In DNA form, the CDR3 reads TGTGCCAGCAGTTACTACGACAGGACCTACACTGAAGCTTTCTTT.

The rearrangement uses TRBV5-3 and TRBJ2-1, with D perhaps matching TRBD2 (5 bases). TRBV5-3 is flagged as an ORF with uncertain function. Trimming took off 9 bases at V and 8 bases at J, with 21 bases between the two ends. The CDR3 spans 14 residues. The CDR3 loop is CAKLPGRGVDEQFF. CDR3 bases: TGTGCCAAGCTACCGGGCCGGGGAGTAGATGAGCAGTTCTTC.

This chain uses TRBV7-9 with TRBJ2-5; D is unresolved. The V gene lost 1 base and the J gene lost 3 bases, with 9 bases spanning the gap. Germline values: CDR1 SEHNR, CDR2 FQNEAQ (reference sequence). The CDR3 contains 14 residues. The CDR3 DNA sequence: TGTGCCAGCAGCTTAGTATCACAGAAAGAGACCCAGTACTTC. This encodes CASSLVSQKETQYF.

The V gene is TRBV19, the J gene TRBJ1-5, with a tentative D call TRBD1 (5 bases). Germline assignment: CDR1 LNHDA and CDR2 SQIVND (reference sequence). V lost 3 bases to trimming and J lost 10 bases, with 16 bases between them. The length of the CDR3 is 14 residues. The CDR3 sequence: CASSINGGGGPQHF. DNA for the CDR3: TGTGCCAGTAGTATCAACGGGGGAGGTGGCCCCCAGCATTTT.

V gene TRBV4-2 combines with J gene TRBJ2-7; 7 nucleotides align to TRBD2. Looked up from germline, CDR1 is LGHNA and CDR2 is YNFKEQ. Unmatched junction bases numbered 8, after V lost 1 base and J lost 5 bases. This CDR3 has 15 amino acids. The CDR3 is CASSQVEERDDEQYF. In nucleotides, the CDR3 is TGTGCCAGCAGCCAAGTGGAAGAGCGGGACGACGAGCAGTACTTC.